The next 27 T cell receptor beta chains were all read from a single sample in a study of cytomegalovirus exposure and HLA in healthy donors. The PCR had 60 Vbeta and 13 Jbeta primers. Assay: immunoSEQ multiplex PCR; the TCRdb copy retains only in-frame clones and omits some. The sample lists around 120,000 clones, about 80% occurring once. Sequences were obtained from PBMCs. The source of these receptors is a woman in her 40s in good health and CMV-seropositive.

This chain uses TRBV27 with TRBJ1-5; the match to TRBD1 covers 10 bases. The germline V gene encodes CDR1 MNHEY and CDR2 SMNVEV (reference sequence). The CDR3 consists of 15 residues. With 6 bases clipped from V and 6 bases from J, the junction kept 8 bases outside the gene matches. DNA for the CDR3: TGTGCCAGCAGCCCGGACAGGGGGATTGGTCAGCCCCAGCATTTT. As protein: CASSPDRGIGQPQHF.

V and J are TRBV4-3 and TRBJ1-2; 7 nucleotides line up with TRBD1. The CDR3 totals 14 residues. Germline CDR1 reads LGHNA; CDR2 reads YSLEER. V trimming: 5 bases; J trimming: 8 bases; junction bases outside the gene matches: 11. The CDR3 region is CASSYTGDLGGYTF. Here the CDR3 DNA reads TGCGCCAGCAGCTATACAGGGGATTTAGGCGGCTACACCTTC.

The V call is TRBV5-4, the J call TRBJ2-1; unclear D gene. The CDR3 length is 14 residues. CDR1 is SGHNT, CDR2 YYREEE, per germline (reference sequence). Trimming took 0 bases from V and 0 from J, leaving 4 bases between them. The DNA of the CDR3 is TGTGCCAGCAGCTTGGAAGCCTCCTACAATGAGCAGTTCTTC. Encoded protein: CASSLEASYNEQFF.

The chain joins TRBV5-1 to TRBJ2-7; no clear D gene. CDR1 and CDR2 (germline): SGHRS, YFSETQ. The CDR3 loop spans 14 amino acids. Trimming stripped 1 base from V and 4 bases from J, with 12 bases between. The CDR3 nucleotides are TGCGCCAGCAGCTTGTTGGGCACACAGTACGAGCAGTACTTC. Translating it yields CASSLLGTQYEQYF.

The chain employs TRBV29-1 and TRBJ2-3, with a possible D match to TRBD2 (6 bases). Trimming stripped 3 bases from V and 4 bases from J, with 11 bases between. There are 13 residues in the CDR3. The germline gives CDR1 SQVTM, CDR2 ANQGSEA. The CDR3 loop is CSVDDSGADTQYF. The CDR3 region has the DNA TGCAGCGTTGACGACTCGGGGGCAGATACGCAGTATTTT.

This clone was seen just once. This sequence joins TRBV13 and TRBJ2-1; the D is unclear. This CDR3 has 13 residues. From germline, CDR1 is PRHDT and CDR2 FYEKMQ (reference sequence). The germline V and J ends were trimmed by 1 base and 3 bases, with 4 bases remaining between them. CDR3 residues: CASSLDYYNEQFF. For the CDR3, the DNA is TGTGCCAGCAGCTTAGACTACTACAATGAGCAGTTCTTC.

The chain links TRBV6-6 to TRBJ2-3; 7 bases align to TRBD1. Germline assignment: CDR1 MNHNY and CDR2 SVGAGI (reference sequence). J was trimmed by 1 base and V by 2 bases; bases with no gene match: 3. The CDR3 covers 15 residues. The CDR3: CASSYLDRGTDTQYF. As DNA, the CDR3 is TGTGCCAGCAGTTACCTTGACAGGGGCACAGATACGCAGTATTTT.

V and J are TRBV19 and TRBJ1-5; D may be TRBD1 (5 bases). Trimming removed 6 bases from V and 1 base from J, with 10 bases in between. Germline V gene lookup returns CDR1 LNHDA and CDR2 SQIVND (reference sequence). This CDR3 comprises 14 residues. The CDR3 spells CASSWGSSNQPQHF. The CDR3 nucleotides are TGTGCCAGTAGCTGGGGCAGCAGCAATCAGCCCCAGCATTTT.

This clone was observed a single time. This sequence joins TRBV7-2 and TRBJ2-2; no reliable D call. This CDR3 contains 12 residues. V was trimmed by 5 bases and J by 3 bases, leaving 4 bases between them. Per germline, CDR1 SGHTA and CDR2 FQGNSA. The DNA for the CDR3 is TGTGCCAGCAGCCTATACACCGGGGAGCTGTTTTTT. It encodes CASSLYTGELFF. Supplemented by reference TRBV7-2 and TRBJ2-2, the full variable domain reads GAGVSQSPSNKVTEKGKDVELRCDPISGHTALYWYRQSLGQGLEFLIYFQGNSAPDKSGLPSDRFSAERTGGSVSTLTIQRTQQEDSAVYLCASSLYTGELFFGEGSRLTVL.

This clone showed up just once. The chain recombines TRBV27 with TRBJ1-5; 7 bases map to TRBD1. This CDR3 spans 14 amino acids. CDR1 and CDR2 (germline): MNHEY, SMNVEV (reference sequence). Trimming cost V 7 bases and J 1 base; bases outside gene matches: 4. The DNA for the CDR3 is TGTGCCAGCAAAACAGGGGCCAGCAATCAGCCCCAGCATTTT. It encodes CASKTGASNQPQHF.

The rearrangement joins TRBV18 to TRBJ1-1; TRBD1 is a possible D gene (5 bases). This CDR3 is built from 15 residues. V was cut by 4 bases and J by 3 bases, with 15 bases left in between. CDR1 is KGHSH, CDR2 LQKENI, per germline. The CDR3 DNA reads as TGTGCCAGCTCACTGATCGCCTCGGGGGACACTGAAGCTTTCTTT. It yields the protein CASSLIASGDTEAFF.

This chain uses TRBV19 with TRBJ1-5; the D gene is possibly TRBD1 (5 bases). Germline V gene sequence: CDR1 LNHDA, CDR2 SQIVND (reference sequence). This CDR3 contains 16 residues. V lost 5 bases, J lost 1 base, and 15 bases lay in between. CDR3 nucleotide sequence: TGTGCCAGTAGTCATGGGAGGCCAGGGAGCAATCAGCCCCAGCATTTT. As protein: CASSHGRPGSNQPQHF. Full variable domain (outside the CDR3, taken from reference TRBV19 and TRBJ1-5): DGGITQSPKYLFRKEGQNVTLSCEQNLNHDAMYWYRQDPGQGLRLIYYSQIVNDFQKGDIAEGYSVSREKKESFPLTVTSAQKNPTAFYLCASSHGRPGSNQPQHFGDGTRLSIL.

The gene calls are TRBV25-1 and TRBJ1-1; 7 bases match TRBD1. CDR1 and CDR2 from the germline V gene are MGHDK and SYGVNS. The trim removed 8 bases at V and 6 bases at J, leaving 9 bases unmatched. The CDR3 runs 13 residues. The CDR3 reads CASQETGLPEAFF. The CDR3 nucleotides read TGTGCCAGCCAAGAGACAGGGCTACCTGAAGCTTTCTTT.

The chain has TRBV27 and TRBJ2-7, with 8 bases identical to TRBD1. J lost 0 bases, V lost 7 bases, and 5 bases had no gene match. Per the germline V gene, CDR1 is MNHEY and CDR2 is SMNVEV (reference sequence). CDR3 length: 14 amino acids. In nucleotides, the CDR3 is TGTGCCAGCAAGTTGGGACAGGCCTCCTACGAGCAGTACTTC. Translated, it gives CASKLGQASYEQYF.

V is TRBV29-1 and J is TRBJ2-7; TRBD2 aligns across 7 bases. This CDR3 has 12 residues. Germline V gene lookup returns CDR1 SQVTM and CDR2 ANQGSEA. V lost 8 bases to trimming and J lost 0 bases; unmatched junction nucleotides: 4. The CDR3 loop reads CSILASSYEQYF. The CDR3 bases are TGCAGCATACTAGCGAGCTCCTACGAGCAGTACTTC.

Note on this clone: A junction boundary mismatches the germline segment, possibly from a read error. The chain joins TRBV19 to TRBJ2-3, with a tentative D call TRBD2 (5 bases). This CDR3 is built from 15 residues. Germline-derived CDR1 and CDR2 are LNHDA and SQIVND (reference sequence). The CDR3: CASSLDYSYTDTQYF. The DNA of the CDR3 is TGTGCCAGTAGTTTAGACTATTCCTACACAGATACGCAGTATTTT.

J is TRBJ2-6 and V is TRBV7-9, with 8 bases that match TRBD1. The germline gives CDR1 SEHNR, CDR2 FQNEAQ (reference sequence). The trim removed 6 bases at V and 0 bases at J, leaving 13 bases unmatched. This CDR3 is built from 19 residues. The CDR3 sequence is CASSWPQGQALSGANVLTF. The CDR3 DNA sequence: TGTGCCAGCAGTTGGCCCCAGGGACAGGCGCTCTCTGGGGCCAACGTCCTGACTTTC. The entire variable domain, with the rest obtained from reference TRBV7-9 and TRBJ2-6, is as follows: DTGVSQNPRHKITKRGQNVTFRCDPISEHNRLYWYRQTLGQGPEFLTYFQNEAQLEKSRLLSDRFSAERPKGSFSTLEIQRTEQGDSAMYLCASSWPQGQALSGANVLTFGAGSRLTVL.

This chain connects TRBV6-5 to TRBJ1-2; 8 bases are a match to TRBD1. Per the germline V gene, CDR1 is MNHEY and CDR2 is SVGAGI. This CDR3 region has 12 residues. J lost 11 bases, V lost 8 bases, and 10 bases had no gene match. The CDR3 nucleotides are TGTGCCAGCTCCGGACAGGGAAAAAAGTACACCTTC. It yields the protein CASSGQGKKYTF.

The gene calls are TRBV2 and TRBJ2-2; D not resolved. V lost 2 bases, J lost 0 bases, and 10 bases lay in between. Germline V CDR1 and CDR2: SNHLY, FYNNEI. The CDR3 length is 16 residues. The CDR3 protein is CASSELGGTNTGELFF. The CDR3 coding sequence is TGTGCCAGCAGTGAATTAGGCGGAACGAACACCGGGGAGCTGTTTTTT.

The V and J genes are TRBV4-3 and TRBJ2-7; tentative D call: TRBD1 (5 bases). Germline CDR1 reads LGHNA; CDR2 reads YSLEER. The CDR3 runs to 14 residues. The germline V and J ends were trimmed by 0 bases and 3 bases, with 9 bases remaining between them. The CDR3 reads CASSQEPRVYEQYF. Here the CDR3 DNA reads TGCGCCAGCAGCCAAGAACCCAGGGTCTACGAGCAGTACTTC.

This CDR3 reads CASSNAGLAARNTQYF. DNA of the CDR3: TGTGCCAGCAGTAACGCCGGACTAGCCGCTCGGAATACGCAGTATTTT. This sequence joins TRBV27 and TRBJ2-3; 8 nucleotides line up with TRBD2. CDR3 length: 16 amino acids. Germline V lookup: CDR1 MNHEY, CDR2 SMNVEV (reference sequence). V lost 5 bases to trimming and J lost 7 bases; unmatched junction nucleotides: 14.

This clone was seen just once. This chain joins TRBV27 and TRBJ2-5, with 10 bases that match TRBD2. The CDR3 totals 17 residues. Germline CDR1 MNHEY, CDR2 SMNVEV (reference sequence). V lost 4 bases to trimming and J lost 0 bases; unmatched junction nucleotides: 8. The CDR3 spells CASSSLTSGKYQETQYF. The CDR3 DNA is TGTGCCAGCAGTTCTCTCACTAGCGGGAAGTACCAAGAGACCCAGTACTTC.

The rearrangement links TRBV27 to TRBJ1-1, with TRBD1 as a possible D gene (5 bases). Looked up from germline, CDR1 is MNHEY and CDR2 is SMNVEV (reference sequence). Trimming pared 3 bases from V and 4 bases from J, leaving 12 bases between. This CDR3 region has 14 residues. In nucleotides, the CDR3 is TGTGCCAGCAGTTTTTTGAGCGGGGGCACTGAAGCTTTCTTT. As protein: CASSFLSGGTEAFF.

This clone was recorded a few times. The CDR3 loop reads CASSNARSGANVLTF. In nucleotides, the CDR3 is TGTGCCAGCAGCAACGCCAGGTCTGGGGCCAACGTCCTGACTTTC. This chain connects TRBV6-5 to TRBJ2-6, with no clear D. Germline V lookup: CDR1 MNHEY, CDR2 SVGAGI. The ends were cut back, 6 bases at V and 1 base at J, with 10 bases in the middle. CDR3 length: 15 amino acids.

This chain uses TRBV2 with TRBJ2-7; 7 bases are a match to TRBD1. Trimming cost V 8 bases and J 3 bases; bases outside gene matches: 10. CDR1 and CDR2 from the germline V gene are SNHLY and FYNNEI. The CDR3 contains 14 residues. CDR3 nucleotides: TGTGCCAGCTCCAAGGGGGCAGGGAGCTACGAGCAGTACTTC. Residues: CASSKGAGSYEQYF.

This clone was seen once. The chain couples TRBV5-1 to TRBJ1-1; D is uncertain. Trimming stripped 4 bases from V and 4 bases from J, with 17 bases between. The CDR3 totals 15 residues. The germline V gene encodes CDR1 SGHRS and CDR2 YFSETQ. The CDR3 is CASSPDGSAVTEAFF. The CDR3 DNA follows: TGCGCCAGCAGCCCGGACGGATCAGCGGTCACTGAAGCTTTCTTT.

V gene TRBV27 combines with J gene TRBJ2-2, with TRBD2 as a possible D gene (5 bases). The ends were cut back, 8 bases at V and 1 base at J, with 8 bases in the middle. The CDR3 is 13 amino acids. Germline CDR1 and CDR2: MNHEY and SMNVEV (reference sequence). The CDR3 DNA follows: TGTGCCAGCTCCCGGGGGAACACCGGGGAGCTGTTTTTT. Protein sequence: CASSRGNTGELFF.